This T cell receptor (beta chain) was observed in a study of blood T cell repertoires in COVID-19. In the study overall: The United States, Italy and Spain supplied acute and convalescent COVID-19 samples.

The germline CDR1 and CDR2 sequences are MDHEN and SYDVKM. The J segment lost 10 bases and the V segment lost 5 bases, leaving 15 bases of the junction unmatched. The length of the CDR3 is 15 residues. Generated by immunoSEQ multiplex PCR, the TCRdb table keeps only in-frame clones and is missing some. Here the sample spans around 130,000 clones, 85% to 90% being singletons. Sequenced input: peripheral blood. V gene TRBV28 combines with J gene TRBJ1-2, with 8 nucleotides matching TRBD1. This TCR derives from a man in his 70s with active or convalescent COVID-19. The CDR3 DNA follows: TGTGCCAGCAGTCTGGGACAGGCCTTACCGAAGGACTACACCTTC. The encoded protein is CASSLGQALPKDYTF.